Listed below are T cell receptor beta chains from one sample, sequenced in a study of blood T cell repertoires in COVID-19. The protocol was immunoSEQ multiplex PCR, while the TCRdb copy is restricted to in-frame clones and leaves out a portion. Found here are roughly 150,000 clones, around 85% of them singletons; the top ten hold around 8.4%. Sample: peripheral blood. The receptors come from an elderly woman with COVID-19, enrolled during active disease. Both conserved end residues are part of each CDR3. D genes are given only for firm matches. Size tells how often a clone was seen (once, few, many) or the class of an expanded clone, and some rows leave it out.

abundance	v_gene	j_gene	d_gene	CDR3aa	CDR3nt
.	TRBV28	TRBJ1-2	.	CASSLDRGVGYTF	TGTGCCAGCAGTTTAGACCGGGGGGTTGGCTACACCTTC
.	TRBV9	TRBJ2-5	.	CASSVTGEETQYF	TGTGCCAGCAGCGTGACGGGAGAAGAGACCCAGTACTTC
.	TRBV27	TRBJ1-2	TRBD1	CASSKGQGQYQGGYTF	TGTGCCAGCAGTAAGGGACAGGGCCAATATCAGGGTGGCTACACCTTC
.	TRBV5-6	TRBJ1-1	.	CASSFRQAKAFF	TGTGCCAGCAGCTTTCGTCAGGCTAAAGCTTTCTTT
.	TRBV5-1	TRBJ2-5	.	CASSVLDTGTQYF	TGCGCCAGCAGCGTACTCGATACTGGGACCCAGTACTTC
.	TRBV5-1	TRBJ2-1	TRBD1	CASSEAQGSGEQFF	TGCGCCAGCAGCGAAGCACAGGGGAGCGGTGAGCAGTTCTTC
.	TRBV18	TRBJ1-1	TRBD1	CASLLGTGLLNTEAFF	TGTGCCAGCCTGCTGGGGACAGGGCTCTTGAACACTGAAGCTTTCTTT
.	TRBV3-1/TRBV3-2	TRBJ1-4	TRBD1	CASRGTGANEKLFF	TGTGCCAGCAGGGGGACAGGGGCAAATGAAAAACTGTTTTTT
.	TRBV7-5	TRBJ1-1	.	CARSLGQSNTEAFF	TGTGCCAGAAGCTTAGGACAGTCGAACACTGAAGCTTTCTTT
.	TRBV4-1	TRBJ1-4	.	CASSQDGSADEKLFF	TGCGCCAGCAGCCAAGATGGATCGGCGGATGAAAAACTGTTTTTT
.	TRBV28	TRBJ1-2	TRBD1	CASSKGQGVNYGYTF	TGTGCCAGCAGTAAGGGACAGGGGGTCAATTATGGCTACACCTTC
once	TRBV9	TRBJ1-2	.	CASSQGYGYTF	TGTGCCAGCAGCCAGGGGTATGGCTACACCTTC
.	TRBV19	TRBJ1-1	TRBD1	CASKSDRGSGEAFF	TGTGCCAGTAAATCGGACAGGGGGAGTGGTGAAGCTTTCTTT
.	TRBV9	TRBJ2-1	.	CASARGRSYNEQFF	TGTGCCAGCGCCCGCGGGCGGTCCTACAATGAGCAGTTCTTC
.	TRBV12-3/TRBV12-4	TRBJ1-5	.	CATQASLGPQHF	TGTGCCACCCAGGCCAGTTTGGGGCCCCAGCATTTT
.	TRBV4-1	TRBJ2-3	TRBD2	CASSQDQLAGGGDTQYF	TGCGCCAGCAGCCAAGATCAACTAGCGGGGGGCGGGGATACGCAGTATTTT
.	TRBV2	TRBJ1-2	.	CASSEQYGYTF	TGTGCCAGCAGTGAACAGTATGGCTACACCTTC
.	TRBV2	TRBJ2-5	.	CASSTQETQYF	TGTGCCAGCAGTACTCAAGAGACCCAGTACTTC
once	TRBV11-2	TRBJ2-7	.	CASSRAGTLSEQYF	TGTGCCAGCAGCCGGGCCGGGACTCTCTCCGAGCAGTACTTC
.	TRBV9	TRBJ1-5	.	CASSVEAGRNQPQHF	TGTGCCAGCAGCGTAGAGGCAGGTAGGAATCAGCCCCAGCATTTT
.	TRBV6-5	TRBJ2-1	.	CASGRASSYNEQFF	TGTGCCAGCGGCCGAGCTAGCTCCTACAATGAGCAGTTCTTC
.	TRBV9	TRBJ2-5	.	CASSVGPNHDRQETQYF	TGTGCCAGCAGCGTAGGCCCCAACCACGACAGGCAAGAGACCCAGTACTTC
.	TRBV28	TRBJ2-1	TRBD2	CASRAGGGYNEQFF	TGTGCCAGCCGAGCGGGAGGGGGCTACAATGAGCAGTTCTTC
many	TRBV2	TRBJ1-5	TRBD1	CASVQGARQPQHF	TGTGCCAGCGTCCAGGGGGCCCGACAGCCCCAGCATTTT
.	TRBV27	TRBJ2-5	TRBD1	CASKTGGRETQYF	TGTGCCAGCAAAACAGGGGGTAGAGAGACCCAGTACTTC
.	TRBV7-6	TRBJ2-1	.	CASSARGELVDEQFF	TGTGCCAGCAGCGCCAGGGGAGAACTAGTCGATGAGCAGTTCTTC
.	TRBV2	TRBJ1-2	TRBD1	CASRGTGEGGYTF	TGTGCCAGCAGGGGGACAGGGGAGGGTGGCTACACCTTC
.	TRBV7-9	TRBJ1-1	TRBD1	CASSFYGQGGTEAFF	TGTGCCAGCAGCTTCTACGGACAGGGAGGCACTGAAGCTTTCTTT
.	TRBV4-1	TRBJ2-3	TRBD2	CASRRSGLAGTDTQYF	TGCGCCAGCAGGCGAAGCGGACTAGCGGGGACAGATACGCAGTATTTT